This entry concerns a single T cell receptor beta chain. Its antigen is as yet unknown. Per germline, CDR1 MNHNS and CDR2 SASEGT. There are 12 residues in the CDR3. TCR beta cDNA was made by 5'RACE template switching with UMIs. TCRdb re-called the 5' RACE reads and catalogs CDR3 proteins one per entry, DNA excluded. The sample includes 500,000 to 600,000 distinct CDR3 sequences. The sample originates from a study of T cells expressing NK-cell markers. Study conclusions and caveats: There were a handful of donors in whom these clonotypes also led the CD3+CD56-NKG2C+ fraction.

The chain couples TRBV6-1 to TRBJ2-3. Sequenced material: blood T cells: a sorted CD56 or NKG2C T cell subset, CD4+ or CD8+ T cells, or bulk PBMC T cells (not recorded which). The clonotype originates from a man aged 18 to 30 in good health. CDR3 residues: CASSEDSSTQYF.